The rows below give T cell receptor beta chains drawn from one sample of a study of T cell responses to AZD1222 COVID-19 vaccine. Generated by immunoSEQ multiplex PCR, the TCRdb table keeps only in-frame clones and is missing some. The sample lists approximately 150,000 clones, 88% occurring once. The sample in question was peripheral blood, obtained on day 0 of AZD1222 vaccination. Receptors originate from an adult in good health. CDR3s include the opening cysteine and the closing phenylalanine or tryptophan. Fields, in order: clone size, J gene, D gene, V gene, CDR3 DNA, CDR3 protein. A D gene is named only where the DNA matches it firmly. Size is stated for part of the rows, as once, few or many counts, or as a class when the clone is expanded.

clone_size: .; j_call: TRBJ2-7; d_call: .; v_call: TRBV19; cdr3_nt: TGTGCCAGTAGCGCCTACAGGACAGAACACTCCTACGAGCAGTACTTC; cdr3_aa: CASSAYRTEHSYEQYF
clone_size: .; j_call: TRBJ1-2; d_call: TRBD1; v_call: TRBV9; cdr3_nt: TGTGCCAGCAGCGTAGCCCCGATTTGGACAGGCGGACACTATGGCTACACCTTC; cdr3_aa: CASSVAPIWTGGHYGYTF
clone_size: .; j_call: TRBJ2-6; d_call: .; v_call: TRBV14; cdr3_nt: TGTGCCAGCAGCCAAGTTGGCGGTGGGGCCAACGTCCTGACTTTC; cdr3_aa: CASSQVGGGANVLTF
clone_size: .; j_call: TRBJ1-2; d_call: TRBD1; v_call: TRBV27; cdr3_nt: TGTGCCAGCAGTCTGGACAGGGGCTATGGCTACACCTTC; cdr3_aa: CASSLDRGYGYTF
clone_size: .; j_call: TRBJ2-1; d_call: TRBD2; v_call: TRBV9; cdr3_nt: TGTGCCAGCAGCGTAGAGGGACTAGCGGGGAATGAGCAGTTCTTC; cdr3_aa: CASSVEGLAGNEQFF
clone_size: .; j_call: TRBJ1-2; d_call: .; v_call: TRBV30; cdr3_nt: TGTGCCTGGAGAGTTACCTGGACAGCTAACTATGGCTACACCTTC; cdr3_aa: CAWRVTWTANYGYTF
clone_size: .; j_call: TRBJ2-3; d_call: TRBD1; v_call: TRBV11-2; cdr3_nt: TGTGCCAGCAGCTCCGCAGGGGGCTACACAGATACGCAGTATTTT; cdr3_aa: CASSSAGGYTDTQYF
clone_size: .; j_call: TRBJ1-1; d_call: .; v_call: TRBV6-5; cdr3_nt: TGTGCCAGCAGTCCGTCAAGGGAACGGGGCACTGAAGCTTTCTTT; cdr3_aa: CASSPSRERGTEAFF
clone_size: .; j_call: TRBJ2-1; d_call: TRBD2; v_call: TRBV5-5; cdr3_nt: TGTGCCAGCAGCTCTACCGGGACTAGCAATGAGCAGTTCTTC; cdr3_aa: CASSSTGTSNEQFF
clone_size: .; j_call: TRBJ2-3; d_call: TRBD2; v_call: TRBV5-1; cdr3_nt: TGCGCCAGCAGGCGGGACCGGACTAGCGGGAGGGCCGGCCGGGATACGCAGTATTTT; cdr3_aa: CASRRDRTSGRAGRDTQYF
clone_size: .; j_call: TRBJ1-1; d_call: .; v_call: TRBV12-3/TRBV12-4; cdr3_nt: TGTGCCAGCAGTTTGGCGGGAAACACTGAAGCTTTCTTT; cdr3_aa: CASSLAGNTEAFF
clone_size: few; j_call: TRBJ2-1; d_call: TRBD2; v_call: TRBV3-1/TRBV3-2; cdr3_nt: TGTGCCAGCAGCCCAGAGCTCAGCGGGAGGCCCTCCTACAATGAGCAGTTCTTC; cdr3_aa: CASSPELSGRPSYNEQFF
clone_size: .; j_call: TRBJ1-2; d_call: TRBD1; v_call: TRBV18; cdr3_nt: TGTGCCAGCTCTCGGGACAGGGAAGGAGGCTACACCTTC; cdr3_aa: CASSRDREGGYTF
clone_size: .; j_call: TRBJ2-7; d_call: .; v_call: TRBV11-2; cdr3_nt: TGTGCCAGCAGCTTAGGATCCCATTTCTCCTACGAGCAGTACTTC; cdr3_aa: CASSLGSHFSYEQYF
clone_size: .; j_call: TRBJ2-7; d_call: .; v_call: TRBV5-4; cdr3_nt: TGTGCCAGCAGCACATCACAGGCTTCCCTAGGGGAGCAGTACTTC; cdr3_aa: CASSTSQASLGEQYF
clone_size: .; j_call: TRBJ2-1; d_call: .; v_call: TRBV4-2; cdr3_nt: TGTGCCAGCAGCCAAGATTTGGCTAGCGTAGAGAGTGAGCAGTTCTTC; cdr3_aa: CASSQDLASVESEQFF
clone_size: .; j_call: TRBJ2-1; d_call: .; v_call: TRBV6-1; cdr3_nt: TGTGCCAGCAGTGAAGTACCCGGCCTCGGTGAGCAGTTCTTC; cdr3_aa: CASSEVPGLGEQFF
clone_size: .; j_call: TRBJ2-7; d_call: TRBD1; v_call: TRBV6-5; cdr3_nt: TGTGCCAGCAGTTCCCTTCGACAGGGCGTATACTACGAGCAGTACTTC; cdr3_aa: CASSSLRQGVYYEQYF
clone_size: .; j_call: TRBJ2-7; d_call: .; v_call: TRBV10-3; cdr3_nt: TGTGCCATCACCCCGGCAGTGGGGTTTGGATACTACTTC; cdr3_aa: CAITPAVGFGYYF
clone_size: once; j_call: TRBJ2-1; d_call: TRBD2; v_call: TRBV5-1; cdr3_nt: TGCGCCAGCAGCTTGATGGGACTAGCGGGGATGTACAATGAGCAGTTCTTC; cdr3_aa: CASSLMGLAGMYNEQFF
clone_size: once; j_call: TRBJ2-7; d_call: TRBD1; v_call: TRBV5-8; cdr3_nt: TGTGCCAGCAGCTTCGGGGTAATGACAGGGGGCAGGTACGAGCAGTACTTC; cdr3_aa: CASSFGVMTGGRYEQYF
clone_size: .; j_call: TRBJ1-3; d_call: .; v_call: TRBV9; cdr3_nt: TGTGCCAGCAGCGTAGGGCAGTTCGTAAAGGGAAACACCATATATTTT; cdr3_aa: CASSVGQFVKGNTIYF
clone_size: .; j_call: TRBJ1-5; d_call: TRBD1; v_call: TRBV28; cdr3_nt: TGTGCCAGCAGTTTAAGGCGGTCCCCAGAGACAGGGGGGAGAGGCAATCAGCCCCAGCATTTT; cdr3_aa: CASSLRRSPETGGRGNQPQHF
clone_size: few; j_call: TRBJ2-7; d_call: .; v_call: TRBV19; cdr3_nt: TGTGCCAGTAGTATACAGGGGCGATGGGAGCAGTACTTC; cdr3_aa: CASSIQGRWEQYF
clone_size: .; j_call: TRBJ2-2; d_call: .; v_call: TRBV5-5; cdr3_nt: TGTGCCAGCAGCAACGGACTTACCGGGGAGCTGTTTTTT; cdr3_aa: CASSNGLTGELFF
clone_size: .; j_call: TRBJ1-6; d_call: .; v_call: TRBV5-8; cdr3_nt: TGTGCCAGCAGCTTGGGGGGTCGAGATTCACCCCTCCACTTT; cdr3_aa: CASSLGGRDSPLHF
clone_size: .; j_call: TRBJ2-2; d_call: .; v_call: TRBV5-6; cdr3_nt: TGTGCCAGCAGCTTGGAACAGACGGGAAGGTCCGGGGAGCTGTTTTTT; cdr3_aa: CASSLEQTGRSGELFF
clone_size: .; j_call: TRBJ2-7; d_call: .; v_call: TRBV30; cdr3_nt: TGTGCCTGGAGTGTCTGGAGCCCCTACGAGCAGTACTTC; cdr3_aa: CAWSVWSPYEQYF